These 4 T cell receptor beta chains were all obtained from the same sample, sequenced in a study of CD8 T cells in Susac syndrome. A quantity of about 0.5 to 1 ug RNA underwent reverse transcription using random hexamers. A single record per CDR3 protein comes from TCRdb applying MiXCR to the immunoSEQ multiplex PCR reads. The repertoire holds under 95,000 distinct CDR3 sequences, with around 93% as singletons. Material for sequencing was CD8+ T cells from PBMCs. Receptor source: a human donor with Susac syndrome.

The chain joins TRBV13 to TRBJ1-2, with TRBD1 as a possible D gene (5 bases). The CDR3 runs to 16 residues. Germline-derived CDR1 and CDR2 are PRHDT and FYEKMQ (reference sequence). The V and J ends lost 2 bases and 2 bases respectively, with 15 bases between them. The CDR3 DNA is TGTGCCAGCAGCTTACAAGGGGATTTGCTAAACTATGGCTACACCTTC. Its protein is CASSLQGDLLNYGYTF. Supplemented by reference TRBV13 and TRBJ1-2, the full variable domain reads AAGVIQSPRHLIKEKRETATLKCYPIPRHDTVYWYQQGPGQDPQFLISFYEKMQSDKGSIPDRFSAQQFSDYHSELNMSSLELGDSALYFCASSLQGDLLNYGYTFGSGTRLTVV.

The chain is built from TRBV18 and TRBJ2-1, with D tentatively TRBD2 (6 bases). Germline V gives CDR1 KGHSH, CDR2 LQKENI. The CDR3 runs 14 residues. The V end was cut by 0 bases, the J end by 8 bases, with 11 bases between. The CDR3 DNA sequence: TGTGCCAGCTCACCACCGCGGAGGGTCGATGAGCAGTTCTTC. Encoded protein: CASSPPRRVDEQFF.

The chain carries TRBV19 and TRBJ1-5, with 7 bases aligning to TRBD1. The CDR3 sequence is 16 residues long. The germline V gene encodes CDR1 LNHDA and CDR2 SQIVND (reference sequence). V was clipped by 6 bases and J by 2 bases; unmatched bases: 10. This CDR3 reads CASSYGRGTGNQPQHF. CDR3 DNA sequence: TGTGCCAGTAGCTACGGACGGGGGACAGGCAATCAGCCCCAGCATTTT.

The chain uses TRBV4-3 and TRBJ2-5; no reliable D call. V was shortened by 4 bases and J by 3 bases, with 18 bases between the two germline ends. The CDR3 runs 16 residues. CDR1 is LGHNA and CDR2 is YSLEER in the germline V gene. This CDR3 reads CASSPDRERTKETQYF. For the CDR3, the DNA is TGCGCCAGCAGCCCTGACCGCGAGCGCACCAAAGAGACCCAGTACTTC.